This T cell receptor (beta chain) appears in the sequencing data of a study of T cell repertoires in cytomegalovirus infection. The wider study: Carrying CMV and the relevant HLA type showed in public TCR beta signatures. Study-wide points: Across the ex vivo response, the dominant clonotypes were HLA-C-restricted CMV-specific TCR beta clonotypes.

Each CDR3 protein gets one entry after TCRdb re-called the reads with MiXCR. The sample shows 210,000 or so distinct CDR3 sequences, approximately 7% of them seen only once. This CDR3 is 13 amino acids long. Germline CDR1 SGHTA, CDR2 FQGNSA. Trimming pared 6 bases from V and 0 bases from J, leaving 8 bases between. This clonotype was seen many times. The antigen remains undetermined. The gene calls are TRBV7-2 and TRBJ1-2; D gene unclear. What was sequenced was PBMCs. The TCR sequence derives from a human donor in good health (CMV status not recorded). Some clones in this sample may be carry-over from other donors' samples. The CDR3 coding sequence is TGTGCCAGCAGGAGGATCTCTAACTATGGCTACACCTTC. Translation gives CASRRISNYGYTF.